This T cell receptor (beta chain) stems from a study of T-cell memory formation after mild COVID-19. Using its own MiXCR run on the 5' RACE reads, TCRdb lists one record per CDR3 protein. The sample lists over 450,000 distinct CDR3 sequences; roughly 22% were seen once. Trimming took 7 bases from V and 5 from J, leaving 17 bases between them. Looked up from germline, CDR1 is SSHAT and CDR2 is FNYEAQ (reference sequence). The CDR3 extends over 14 amino acids. The TCR originated in an adult woman who had mild COVID-19 (a few samples of this study predate the infection). Cell type and time point are not known. J is TRBJ2-5 and V is TRBV7-7; D gene unclear. Sequencing was performed on PBMCs or a T cell subset sorted from them (not recorded which). The CDR3 here is CASKADIVGETQYF. The DNA for the CDR3 is TGTGCCAGCAAGGCGGATATAGTGGGGGAGACCCAGTACTTC. Full variable domain (remainder filled in from reference TRBV7-7 and TRBJ2-5): GAGVSQSPRYKVTKRGQDVTLRCDPISSHATLYWYQQALGQGPEFLTYFNYEAQPDKSGLPSDRFSAERPEGSISTLTIQRTEQRDSAMYRCASKADIVGETQYFGPGTRLLVL.